This TCR beta chain was obtained from a study of cytomegalovirus exposure and HLA in healthy donors. Overall study context: The study placed over 65% of its 398 genotyped donors in the Caucasian-associated ancestry cluster.

Comments on this clone: Its antigen is not identified.

This PCR relied on a set of 60 Vbeta primers and 13 Jbeta primers. Sequenced by immunoSEQ multiplex PCR; TCRdb stores in-frame clones only, minus some. The sample has 80,000 to 130,000 clones, roughly 70% seen once. Study-wide results and caveats: Accurate predictions that matched the HLA-A and HLA-B alleles of most subjects were reportedly made from TCR beta sequences. It emerged from a later analysis that several of the most significant clusters appeared to be linked to common viral pathogens.

This sequence was found in a young woman in good health and CMV-seropositive. Material: PBMCs.

The CDR3 here is CAIGTRASSYNEQFF. CDR3 nucleotide sequence: TGTGCCATTGGGACTAGGGCCAGCTCCTACAATGAGCAGTTCTTC. V gene TRBV10-3 combines with J gene TRBJ2-1, with 8 bases identical to TRBD2. J was trimmed by 0 bases and V by 9 bases; bases with no gene match: 7. In germline, CDR1 is ENHRY, CDR2 SYGVKD. This CDR3 is built from 15 residues.